The rows below give T cell receptor beta chains drawn from one sample of a study of blood T cell repertoires in COVID-19. The data were produced by immunoSEQ multiplex PCR, yet TCRdb's version contains in-frame clones alone and is incomplete. The sample consists of about 440,000 clones, 85% to 90% of them appearing once. The sample comprised peripheral blood. These receptors were collected from a woman aged 25 to 39 with acute or convalescent COVID-19. Each CDR3 is given with its conserved first and last residue. The D gene is left open where the match is weak. Clone size, where shown, is once, few, many, or a class for clones that have expanded.

V: TRBV25-1; size: NA; J: TRBJ1-1; D: NA; CDR3: CASSGQMNTEAFF; DNA: TGTGCCAGCAGTGGTCAGATGAACACTGAAGCTTTCTTT
V: TRBV24-1; size: NA; J: TRBJ2-5; D: NA; CDR3: CATRGPQIETQYF; DNA: TGTGCCACTCGCGGGCCGCAAATAGAGACCCAGTACTTC
V: TRBV3-1/TRBV3-2; size: NA; J: TRBJ2-7; D: TRBD2; CDR3: CASSQEMRAGVPSREQYF; DNA: TGTGCCAGCAGCCAAGAAATGAGAGCGGGGGTGCCTTCCCGCGAGCAGTACTTC
V: TRBV4-2; size: few; J: TRBJ2-7; D: NA; CDR3: CASSQVSFSEGEQYF; DNA: TGTGCCAGCAGCCAAGTTTCTTTTTCCGAGGGCGAGCAGTACTTC
V: TRBV5-1; size: NA; J: TRBJ1-2; D: NA; CDR3: CASSLEISRAGYTF; DNA: TGCGCCAGCAGCTTGGAGATCTCGAGAGCGGGCTACACCTTC
V: TRBV5-1; size: once; J: TRBJ2-3; D: TRBD2; CDR3: CASSPRLSGGALTDTQYF; DNA: TGCGCCAGCAGCCCTCGTTTAAGCGGGGGGGCCCTCACAGATACGCAGTATTTT
V: TRBV7-8; size: NA; J: TRBJ1-1; D: NA; CDR3: CASSWGDANTEAFF; DNA: TGTGCCAGCAGCTGGGGAGACGCGAACACTGAAGCTTTCTTT
V: TRBV6-5; size: NA; J: TRBJ1-3; D: NA; CDR3: CASRSNSGNTIYF; DNA: TGTGCCAGCAGAAGCAACTCTGGAAACACCATATATTTT
V: TRBV19; size: NA; J: TRBJ1-5; D: TRBD1; CDR3: CASTTGTGVGQPQHF; DNA: TGTGCCAGCACAACCGGGACAGGAGTGGGTCAGCCCCAGCATTTT
V: TRBV2; size: NA; J: TRBJ1-3; D: NA; CDR3: CASSGISSGNTIYF; DNA: TGTGCCAGTTCGGGAATATCCTCTGGAAACACCATATATTTT
V: TRBV5-1; size: NA; J: TRBJ2-5; D: TRBD1; CDR3: CASSLGGQEETQYF; DNA: TGCGCCAGCAGCTTGGGGGGACAGGAAGAGACCCAGTACTTC
V: TRBV7-6; size: NA; J: TRBJ2-1; D: TRBD1; CDR3: CASSPGQARYNEQFF; DNA: TGTGCCAGCAGCCCGGGACAGGCCCGCTACAATGAGCAGTTCTTC
V: TRBV5-1; size: NA; J: TRBJ1-1; D: NA; CDR3: CASSLQGFYTEAFF; DNA: TGCGCCAGCAGCTTGCAGGGCTTCTACACTGAAGCTTTCTTT
V: TRBV6-5; size: few; J: TRBJ1-3; D: NA; CDR3: CASSTMTGSGNTIYF; DNA: TGTGCCAGCAGTACAATGACAGGCTCTGGAAACACCATATATTTT
V: TRBV5-4; size: NA; J: TRBJ2-1; D: NA; CDR3: CASSRGGATRGVQFF; DNA: TGTGCCAGCAGCCGAGGAGGGGCAACTCGAGGAGTGCAGTTCTTC
V: TRBV12-3/TRBV12-4; size: NA; J: TRBJ1-1; D: TRBD1; CDR3: CATINRGNTEAFF; DNA: TGTGCCACCATAAACAGGGGGAACACTGAAGCTTTCTTT
V: TRBV10-2; size: few; J: TRBJ2-3; D: TRBD2; CDR3: CASRHGLAGSDTQYF; DNA: TGCGCCAGCAGACACGGACTAGCGGGGTCGGATACGCAGTATTTT
V: TRBV5-1; size: NA; J: TRBJ2-1; D: NA; CDR3: CASSLVAPFNEQFF; DNA: TGCGCCAGCAGCTTGGTGGCCCCCTTCAATGAGCAGTTCTTC
V: TRBV4-1; size: NA; J: TRBJ2-1; D: NA; CDR3: CASSQDLPSNEQFF; DNA: TGCGCCAGCAGCCAAGATCTACCTAGCAATGAGCAGTTCTTC
V: TRBV6-5; size: NA; J: TRBJ1-1; D: NA; CDR3: CASSSWTEAEAFF; DNA: TGTGCCAGCAGTTCTTGGACAGAAGCTGAAGCTTTCTTT
V: TRBV4-1; size: NA; J: TRBJ2-7; D: NA; CDR3: CASSQRTLSTNLSYEQYF; DNA: TGCGCCAGCAGCCAGAGGACCCTCTCGACTAACCTCTCCTACGAGCAGTACTTC
V: TRBV11-2; size: NA; J: TRBJ2-1; D: NA; CDR3: CASSLASEQFF; DNA: TGTGCCAGCAGCTTAGCCAGTGAGCAGTTCTTC
V: TRBV27; size: NA; J: TRBJ1-1; D: NA; CDR3: CASSTSRGPGTEAFF; DNA: TGTGCCAGCAGTACCTCCAGGGGCCCCGGCACTGAAGCTTTCTTT
V: TRBV28; size: NA; J: TRBJ1-2; D: TRBD1; CDR3: CASSLTTGIYYGYTF; DNA: TGTGCCAGCAGTCTGACGACAGGGATATACTATGGCTACACCTTC
V: TRBV12-3/TRBV12-4; size: NA; J: TRBJ2-3; D: NA; CDR3: CASSWDSTQYF; DNA: TGTGCCAGCAGTTGGGACTCTACGCAGTATTTT
V: TRBV19; size: NA; J: TRBJ1-5; D: NA; CDR3: CASSPPGGGWSNQPQHF; DNA: TGTGCCAGTAGTCCTCCGGGGGGGGGATGGTCCAATCAGCCCCAGCATTTT
V: TRBV9; size: NA; J: TRBJ1-3; D: TRBD1; CDR3: CASSGGTGRIDTIYF; DNA: TGTGCCAGCAGCGGAGGGACAGGGAGGATTGACACCATATATTTT
V: TRBV29-1; size: NA; J: TRBJ2-7; D: TRBD2; CDR3: CSVRLGGKGGSYEQYF; DNA: TGCAGCGTTCGGTTGGGAGGGAAAGGCGGCTCCTACGAGCAGTACTTC
V: TRBV5-1; size: NA; J: TRBJ2-3; D: NA; CDR3: CASSLSTNTQYF; DNA: TGCGCCAGCAGCTTGTCAACTAATACGCAGTATTTT
V: TRBV21-1; size: NA; J: TRBJ2-3; D: NA; CDR3: CASSYDTKRFFGTDTQYF; DNA: TGTGCCAGCAGCTACGATACTAAGCGGTTCTTCGGCACAGATACGCAGTATTTT
V: TRBV3-1/TRBV3-2; size: NA; J: TRBJ2-1; D: NA; CDR3: CASSQEIGINHNEQFF; DNA: TGTGCCAGCAGCCAAGAGATCGGGATTAACCATAATGAGCAGTTCTTC
V: TRBV12-5; size: NA; J: TRBJ1-1; D: TRBD1; CDR3: CASGLVLPGGYTEAFF; DNA: TGTGCTAGTGGTTTGGTTCTCCCAGGGGGATACACTGAAGCTTTCTTT
V: TRBV5-6; size: NA; J: TRBJ2-7; D: TRBD1; CDR3: CASTDRGPPYEQYF; DNA: TGTGCCAGCACGGACAGGGGCCCCCCCTACGAGCAGTACTTC
V: TRBV24-1; size: NA; J: TRBJ2-5; D: TRBD1; CDR3: CATSDSSGTGKETQYF; DNA: TGTGCCACCAGTGATTCCTCCGGGACAGGCAAAGAGACCCAGTACTTC
V: TRBV11-2; size: NA; J: TRBJ2-7; D: NA; CDR3: CASSLVRGSYEQYF; DNA: TGTGCCAGCAGCTTAGTCCGGGGCTCCTACGAGCAGTACTTC
V: TRBV7-2; size: NA; J: TRBJ1-3; D: NA; CDR3: CASSLLSGGGIKPGNTIYF; DNA: TGTGCCAGCAGCTTATTATCCGGCGGCGGGATAAAACCAGGAAACACCATATATTTT
V: TRBV5-6; size: NA; J: TRBJ1-2; D: TRBD1; CDR3: CASREGAGGYGYTF; DNA: TGTGCCAGCAGGGAGGGGGCAGGAGGCTATGGCTACACCTTC
V: TRBV28; size: NA; J: TRBJ2-7; D: TRBD1; CDR3: CASSSTGLGYEQYF; DNA: TGTGCCAGCAGTTCGACAGGGCTAGGTTACGAGCAGTACTTC
V: TRBV12-3/TRBV12-4; size: NA; J: TRBJ2-5; D: NA; CDR3: CASSFTAETQYF; DNA: TGTGCCAGCAGTTTTACTGCAGAGACCCAGTACTTC
V: TRBV4-1; size: NA; J: TRBJ2-7; D: TRBD2; CDR3: CASSSPGLGNEQYF; DNA: TGCGCCAGCAGTAGTCCGGGACTAGGGAACGAGCAGTACTTC
V: TRBV27; size: NA; J: TRBJ1-4; D: TRBD1; CDR3: CASSSTGVYNEKLFF; DNA: TGTGCCAGCAGTTCGACAGGGGTATATAATGAAAAACTGTTTTTT
V: TRBV27; size: NA; J: TRBJ2-7; D: TRBD1; CDR3: CASSPIGTGSEQYF; DNA: TGTGCCAGCAGTCCCATTGGGACAGGATCCGAGCAGTACTTC
V: TRBV7-3; size: NA; J: TRBJ2-3; D: NA; CDR3: CASSSGPYTGTDTQYF; DNA: TGTGCCAGCAGCTCGGGGCCTTACACAGGGACAGATACGCAGTATTTT
V: TRBV15; size: NA; J: TRBJ2-5; D: TRBD1; CDR3: CATSRGNRGETQYF; DNA: TGTGCCACCAGCAGAGGAAACAGGGGGGAGACCCAGTACTTC
V: TRBV4-1; size: NA; J: TRBJ2-3; D: TRBD2; CDR3: CASSPLAGGPTDTQYF; DNA: TGCGCCAGCAGCCCCCTAGCGGGGGGCCCCACAGATACGCAGTATTTT
V: TRBV5-1; size: few; J: TRBJ2-1; D: TRBD2; CDR3: CASSPGLAGTNEQFF; DNA: TGCGCCAGCAGCCCTGGACTAGCGGGGACGAATGAGCAGTTCTTC
V: TRBV5-1; size: NA; J: TRBJ2-7; D: NA; CDR3: CASSLIATGSEQYF; DNA: TGCGCCAGCAGCTTGATAGCCACAGGGAGCGAGCAGTACTTC
V: TRBV7-9; size: NA; J: TRBJ1-2; D: NA; CDR3: CASSLEEVYGYTF; DNA: TGTGCCAGCAGCTTAGAAGAGGTCTATGGCTACACCTTC
V: TRBV5-1; size: NA; J: TRBJ1-2; D: NA; CDR3: CASSPKQDNYGYTF; DNA: TGCGCCAGCAGCCCCAAACAGGATAACTATGGCTACACCTTC
V: TRBV5-5; size: once; J: TRBJ2-5; D: NA; CDR3: CASSYGPWETQYF; DNA: TGTGCCAGCAGCTACGGTCCCTGGGAGACCCAGTACTTC
V: TRBV11-3; size: NA; J: TRBJ2-1; D: TRBD2; CDR3: CASSLGSGRSSYNEQFF; DNA: TGTGCCAGCAGCTTAGGGAGCGGGAGGAGCTCCTACAATGAGCAGTTCTTC